Shown below are 15 T cell receptor beta chains from a single sample sequenced in a study of read filtering for tumor transcriptome and immune sequencing. This library used roughly 0.4 ug RNA and molecular barcoded adaptors spanning alpha/delta and beta/gamma chains. Via MiXCR, TCRdb re-called the reads, giving one row per CDR3 protein. In the table there are approximately 60,000 distinct CDR3 sequences, 20% to 25% of which are singletons. Sequencing was carried out using a population of CD138-negative cells sorted from bone marrow. These TCRs come from a donor over 35 with multiple myeloma.

As to this clonotype: A junction boundary mismatches the germline segment, possibly from a read error. The genes are TRBV29-1 and TRBJ1-1, with a tentative D call TRBD1 (5 bases). The germline gives CDR1 SQVTM, CDR2 ANQGSEA. The CDR3 spans 11 residues. CDR3 DNA: TGCAGTGTTGAGGGGCTAGGAGAAGCTTTCTTT. This encodes CSVEGLGEAFF.

Many counts were recorded for this clonotype. This rearrangement joins TRBV20-1 to TRBJ2-1; 7 bases line up with TRBD2. After removal of 0 bases from V and 0 bases from J, the junction contained 2 bases not matched to a gene. The germline V gene has CDR1 DFQATT and CDR2 SNEGSKA (reference sequence). The CDR3 spans 15 residues. The CDR3 nucleotides are TGCAGTGCTAGAGAGGGCGGGAGCTCCTACAATGAGCAGTTCTTC. This sequence encodes CSAREGGSSYNEQFF.

This clonotype has just a few counts. The V and J genes are TRBV9 and TRBJ2-2; possible D gene TRBD1, 6 bases. V was pared by 3 bases and J by 6 bases, with 18 bases between. Germline CDR1 and CDR2: SGDLS and YYNGEE. The CDR3 contains 16 residues. The CDR3: CASSAVVGRGSGELFF. The CDR3 region has the DNA TGTGCCAGCAGCGCCGTAGTCGGCAGGGGCTCCGGGGAGCTGTTTTTT.

This chain links TRBV30 with TRBJ1-2; D gene ambiguous. The CDR3 covers 11 residues. Per the germline V gene, CDR1 is GTSNPN and CDR2 is SVGIG (reference sequence). Trimming left V 7 bases short and J 2 bases short, with 8 bases between. The CDR3 is CAFAVNYGYTF. CDR3 sequence (DNA): TGTGCCTTTGCGGTCAACTATGGCTACACCTTC.

V and J are TRBV5-4 and TRBJ2-1; 11 nucleotides agree with TRBD2. Germline-derived CDR1 and CDR2 are SGHNT and YYREEE (reference sequence). The CDR3 loop spans 20 amino acids. Trimming took 1 base from V and 5 from J; bases not matched to a gene: 17. In DNA, the CDR3 is TGTGCCAGCAGCTTGAGATGGACTAGCGGGTGTAGGGTGAGGGACAATGAGCAGTTCTTC. Encoded protein: CASSLRWTSGCRVRDNEQFF.

This clonotype was counted a few times. V is TRBV10-3 and J is TRBJ1-5, with a possible D match to TRBD1 (6 bases). Germline loops: CDR1 ENHRY, CDR2 SYGVKD. V was pared by 6 bases and J by 3 bases, with 15 bases between. This CDR3 has 15 residues. CDR3 sequence: CAIREDRTPNQPQHF. CDR3 sequence (DNA): TGTGCCATCAGGGAGGACAGAACTCCCAATCAGCCCCAGCATTTT.

This clonotype was detected only once. A read error may explain this, as a much larger clone is one base away. This sequence joins TRBV4-1 and TRBJ2-3; 10 bases fit TRBD2. This CDR3 has 19 amino acids. The germline V gene encodes CDR1 MGHRA and CDR2 YSYEKL. V gave up 0 bases and J gave up 4 bases; unmatched junction bases: 13. CDR3 region: CASSQDSSGSGSSADTQYF. DNA for the CDR3: TGCGCCAGCAGCCAAGATTCTAGCGGGAGCGGCTCTAGCGCAGATACGCAGTATTTT.

This clonotype was recorded a few times. The V call is TRBV24-1, the J call TRBJ2-5, with D unclear. Germline V gene data show CDR1 as KGHDR and CDR2 as SFDVKD. Trimming removed 4 bases from V and 3 bases from J, with 8 bases in between. The CDR3 totals 13 residues. CDR3 nucleotide sequence: TGTGCCACCAGTGAAAGGGCCAAAGAGACCCAGTACTTC. Its protein product is CATSERAKETQYF.

This clonotype has ten or more counts. The rearrangement uses TRBV4-1 and TRBJ1-5, with TRBD1 matching over 9 bases. Germline V gene lookup returns CDR1 MGHRA and CDR2 YSYEKL. V lost 0 bases and J lost 9; bases outside the gene matches: 15. The CDR3 has 18 amino acids. CDR3 DNA sequence: TGCGCCAGCAGCCAAGACACAACGGGACAGGGTGGGGCCAGGCCCCAGCATTTT. This sequence encodes CASSQDTTGQGGARPQHF.

This clonotype came up many times. The rearrangement links TRBV20-1 to TRBJ2-3; 10 bases line up with TRBD1. This CDR3 has 12 amino acids. Germline CDR1 and CDR2: DFQATT and SNEGSKA (reference sequence). V lost 3 bases and J lost 10; bases outside the gene matches: 4. CDR3 sequence (DNA): TGCAGTGCTAGGCCCGGACAGGGGGCGCAGTATTTT. Protein product: CSARPGQGAQYF.

This clonotype has a count of ten or more. This rearrangement joins TRBV30 to TRBJ2-5, with a tentative D call TRBD2 (6 bases). The CDR3 length is 14 residues. Germline loops: CDR1 GTSNPN, CDR2 SVGIG (reference sequence). Trimming cost V 2 bases and J 4 bases, with 14 bases left between them. The CDR3 here is CAWSRGSGRETQYF. The CDR3 DNA is TGTGCCTGGAGTCGGGGGTCGGGGCGAGAGACCCAGTACTTC.

Ten or more counts support this clonotype. The conserved closing phenylalanine or tryptophan is absent in this CDR3, likely reflecting a read error. The DNA is omitted, as the CDR3 cannot be located on it reliably, and the CDR3 follows TCRdb's listing. V is TRBV28 and J is TRBJ2-2. Germline V gives CDR1 MDHEN, CDR2 SYDVKM. The CDR3 adds up to 9 amino acids, both ends counted. The chain's CDR3 is CASSLTHPL.

This clonotype was picked up many times. The chain recombines TRBV29-1 with TRBJ2-1, with D uncertain. CDR1 is SQVTM, CDR2 ANQGSEA, per germline. The CDR3 runs 12 residues. CDR3 residues: CTVSRSRNEQFF. As DNA, the CDR3 is TGCACCGTCAGCCGGAGTCGTAATGAGCAGTTCTTC.

This clonotype appeared many times. The rearrangement uses TRBV4-1 and TRBJ2-2, with TRBD2 matching over 7 bases. The CDR3 covers 18 residues. V shed 3 bases, J shed 5 bases, and the junction held 15 bases outside the gene matches. CDR1 is MGHRA, CDR2 YSYEKL, per germline. CDR3 nucleotide sequence: TGCGCCAGCAGCCAGTCGCAAAGTCGACTAGCTACGACCGGGGAGCTGTTTTTT. Translating gives CASSQSQSRLATTGELFF.

The table lists this clonotype with many counts. This chain joins TRBV9 and TRBJ2-3; TRBD2 aligns across 7 bases. Germline CDR1 and CDR2: SGDLS and YYNGEE. CDR3 length: 14 residues. The junction had 2 bases not matched to a gene; V was cut back by 0 bases and J by 4 bases. As DNA, the CDR3 is TGTGCCAGCAGCGTAGCGGGAGGATCAGATACGCAGTATTTT. It translates to CASSVAGGSDTQYF.